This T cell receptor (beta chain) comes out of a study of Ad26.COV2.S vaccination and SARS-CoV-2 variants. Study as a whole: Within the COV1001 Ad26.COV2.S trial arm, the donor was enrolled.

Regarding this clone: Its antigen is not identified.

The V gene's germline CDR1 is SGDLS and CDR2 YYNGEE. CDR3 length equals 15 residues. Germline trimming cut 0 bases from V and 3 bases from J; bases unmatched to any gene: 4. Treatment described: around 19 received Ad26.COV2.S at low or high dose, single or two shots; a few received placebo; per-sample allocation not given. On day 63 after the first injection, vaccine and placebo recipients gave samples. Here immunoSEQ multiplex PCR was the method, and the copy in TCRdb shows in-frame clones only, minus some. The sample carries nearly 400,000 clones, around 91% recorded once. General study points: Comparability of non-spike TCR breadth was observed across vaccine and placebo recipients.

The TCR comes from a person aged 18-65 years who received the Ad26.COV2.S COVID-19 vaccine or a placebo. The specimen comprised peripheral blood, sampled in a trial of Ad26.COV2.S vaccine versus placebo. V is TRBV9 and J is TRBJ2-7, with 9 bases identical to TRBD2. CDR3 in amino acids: CASSVETAGGYEQYF. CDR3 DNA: TGTGCCAGCAGCGTAGAGACAGCGGGAGGCTACGAGCAGTACTTC.